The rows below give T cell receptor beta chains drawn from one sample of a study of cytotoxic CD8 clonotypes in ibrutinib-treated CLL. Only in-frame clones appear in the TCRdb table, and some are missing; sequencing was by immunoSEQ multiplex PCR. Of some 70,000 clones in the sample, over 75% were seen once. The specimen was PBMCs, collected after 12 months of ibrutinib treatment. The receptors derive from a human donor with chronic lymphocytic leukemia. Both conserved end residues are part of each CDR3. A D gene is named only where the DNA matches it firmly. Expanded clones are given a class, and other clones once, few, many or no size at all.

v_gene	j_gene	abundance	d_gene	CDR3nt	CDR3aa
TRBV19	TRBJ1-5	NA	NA	TGTGCCAGTAGTTGGTCAATACAGGGTGGCAATCAGCCCCAGCATTTT	CASSWSIQGGNQPQHF
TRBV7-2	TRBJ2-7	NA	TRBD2	TGTGCCAGCAGCCGTACAGGGGGACTAGCGGGAGGAGGTGAGCAGTACTTC	CASSRTGGLAGGGEQYF
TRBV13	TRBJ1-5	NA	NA	TGTGCCAGCAGCACTTCCGGGACCAATCAGCCCCAGCATTTT	CASSTSGTNQPQHF
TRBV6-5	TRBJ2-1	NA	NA	TGTGCCAGCAGTCGGGATTTCGTGAGACAGTTCTTC	CASSRDFVRQFF
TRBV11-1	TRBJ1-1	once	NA	TGTGCCAGCAGCTTCCCACGGGGGACTATGAACACTGAAGCTTTCTTT	CASSFPRGTMNTEAFF
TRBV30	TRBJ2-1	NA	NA	TGTGCCTGGAGTGTAGGGGGGACCTCCAATGAGCAGTTCTTC	CAWSVGGTSNEQFF
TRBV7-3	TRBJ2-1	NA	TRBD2	TGTGCCAGCAGCTTAATGCAGACTAGCGGGGTCAATGAGCAGTTCTTC	CASSLMQTSGVNEQFF
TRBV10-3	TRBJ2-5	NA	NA	TGTGCCACCCAGCTACGCTATTTGGAAGAGACCCAGTACTTC	CATQLRYLEETQYF
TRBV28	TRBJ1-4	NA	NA	TGTGCCAGCAGTTTTACTGAAAAACTGTTTTTT	CASSFTEKLFF
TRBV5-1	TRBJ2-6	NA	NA	TGCGCCAGCAGCTTGGAAGGAGGATATTTCTCTGGGGCCAACGTCCTGACTTTC	CASSLEGGYFSGANVLTF
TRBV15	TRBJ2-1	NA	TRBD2	TGTGCCACCAGCAAAGTACTAGCGGAGCCGGGGTACAATGAGCAGTTCTTC	CATSKVLAEPGYNEQFF
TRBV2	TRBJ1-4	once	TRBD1	TGTGCCAGCGACAGGGAGGGTGAAAAACTGTTTTTT	CASDREGEKLFF
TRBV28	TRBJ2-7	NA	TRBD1	TGTGCCAGCAGTCTCGTCCAGGGGGCTAGGGAGCAGTACTTC	CASSLVQGAREQYF
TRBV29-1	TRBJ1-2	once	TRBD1	TGCAGCGAGGCCCTGATGACAGGGATCATTCGCTATGGCTACACCTTC	CSEALMTGIIRYGYTF
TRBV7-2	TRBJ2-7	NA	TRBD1	TGTGCCAGCAGCCGGACAGGGACAGGGCACCTCTACGAGCAGTACTTC	CASSRTGTGHLYEQYF
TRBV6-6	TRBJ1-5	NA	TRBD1	TGTGCCAGCAGCTACTCGACAGGGCGTAATCAGCCCCAGCATTTT	CASSYSTGRNQPQHF
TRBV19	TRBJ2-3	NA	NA	TGTGCCAGTAGTATAAGTCTAAACTCAGATACGCAGTATTTT	CASSISLNSDTQYF
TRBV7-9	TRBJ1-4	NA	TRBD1	TGTGCCAGCAGCACGGACCCAGGGGGGGAAAAACTGTTTTTT	CASSTDPGGEKLFF
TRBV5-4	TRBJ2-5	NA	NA	TGTGCCAGCAGCTTGGAGGGACTCCTGCCCCAAGAGACCCAGTACTTC	CASSLEGLLPQETQYF
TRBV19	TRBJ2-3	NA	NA	TGTGCCAGTAGTATTTACTGGGACACAGATACGCAGTATTTT	CASSIYWDTDTQYF
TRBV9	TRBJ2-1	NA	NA	TGTGCCAGCAGCGCCGCCGTTAGCGGTAGATCCTACAATGAGCAGTTCTTC	CASSAAVSGRSYNEQFF
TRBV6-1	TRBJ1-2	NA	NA	TGTGCCAGCAGTGCTAACCGGGCCGAGTGGGATAACTATGGCTACACCTTC	CASSANRAEWDNYGYTF
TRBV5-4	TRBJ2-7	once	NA	TGTGCCAGCAACCAGGACGGGAGACACTCCTACGAGCAGTACTTC	CASNQDGRHSYEQYF
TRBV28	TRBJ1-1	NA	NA	TGTGCCAGCAATGCAGGCTTGAACACTGAAGCTTTCTTT	CASNAGLNTEAFF